The T cell receptor (beta chain) described here comes from a study of shared clonotypes between healthy human individuals. Across the study: Researchers assigned three CD4 naive, three CD4 memory, two CD8 naive and one CD8 memory plate to each donor.

This CDR3 has 12 amino acids. The germline V gene has CDR1 PRHDT and CDR2 FYEKMQ (reference sequence). Trimming removed 1 base from V and 8 bases from J, with 8 bases in between. As processed by the authors: Because ImmunoSEQ provided only junction sequences with no quality scores, the filtering differed. Profiling relied on immunoSEQ multiplex PCR, and the TCRdb table lists in-frame clones only, not all of them. V, J and clone size were drawn from that table, and D and trimming were deduced from the DNA. The sample has around 1.9 million clones, roughly 91% seen once. It was CD45RO-negative cells, positively selected for CCR7, that made up naive CD8 cells, with terminally differentiated effector memory CD45RA+ cells excluded.

The rearrangement links TRBV13 to TRBJ1-2; unclear D gene. The receptor's source is a man younger than 30 in good health. Some clones in this sample may be carry-over from other donors' samples. Material: naive CD8+ T cells from PBMCs. The CDR3 DNA is TGTGCCAGCAGCTTAGCCAGACGCGGCTACACCTTC. Translated: CASSLARRGYTF. The whole variable domain, remainder taken from reference TRBV13 and TRBJ1-2, is AAGVIQSPRHLIKEKRETATLKCYPIPRHDTVYWYQQGPGQDPQFLISFYEKMQSDKGSIPDRFSAQQFSDYHSELNMSSLELGDSALYFCASSLARRGYTFGSGTRLTVV.